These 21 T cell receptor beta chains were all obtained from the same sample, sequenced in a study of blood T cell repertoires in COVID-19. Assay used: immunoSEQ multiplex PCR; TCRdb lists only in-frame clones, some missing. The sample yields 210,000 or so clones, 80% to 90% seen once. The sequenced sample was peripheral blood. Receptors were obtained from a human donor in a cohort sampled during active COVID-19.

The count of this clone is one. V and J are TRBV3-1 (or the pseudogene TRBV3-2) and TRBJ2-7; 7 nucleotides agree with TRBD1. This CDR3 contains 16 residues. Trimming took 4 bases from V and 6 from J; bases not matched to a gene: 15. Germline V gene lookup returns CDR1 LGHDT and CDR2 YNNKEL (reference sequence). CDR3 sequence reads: CASSLGSTGSLSEQYV. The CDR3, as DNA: TGTGCCAGCAGCCTGGGGTCGACAGGGAGCCTGAGCGAGCAGTACGTC.

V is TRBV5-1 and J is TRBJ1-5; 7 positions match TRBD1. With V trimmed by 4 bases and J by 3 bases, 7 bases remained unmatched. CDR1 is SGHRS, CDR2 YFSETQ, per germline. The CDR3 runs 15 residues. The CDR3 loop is CASSGGQLANQPQHF. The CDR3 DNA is TGCGCCAGCAGCGGGGGACAGTTAGCCAATCAGCCCCAGCATTTT.

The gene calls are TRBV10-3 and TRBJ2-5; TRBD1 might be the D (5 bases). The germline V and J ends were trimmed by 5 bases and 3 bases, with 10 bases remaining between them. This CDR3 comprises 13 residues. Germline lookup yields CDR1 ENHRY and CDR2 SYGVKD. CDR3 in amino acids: CAISPDTKETQYF. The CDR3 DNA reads TGTGCCATCAGTCCGGACACCAAAGAGACCCAGTACTTC.

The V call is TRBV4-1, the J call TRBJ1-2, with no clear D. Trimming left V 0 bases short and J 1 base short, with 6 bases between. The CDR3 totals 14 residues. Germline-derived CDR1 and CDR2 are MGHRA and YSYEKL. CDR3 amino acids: CASSQDPNNYGYTF. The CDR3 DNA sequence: TGCGCCAGCAGCCAAGATCCAAATAACTATGGCTACACCTTC.

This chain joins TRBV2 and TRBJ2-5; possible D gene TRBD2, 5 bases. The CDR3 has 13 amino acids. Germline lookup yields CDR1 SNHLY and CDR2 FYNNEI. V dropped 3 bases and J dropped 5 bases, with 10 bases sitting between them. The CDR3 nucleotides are TGTGCCAGCAGTGACGGGCTAGCCGAGACCCAGTACTTC. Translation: CASSDGLAETQYF.

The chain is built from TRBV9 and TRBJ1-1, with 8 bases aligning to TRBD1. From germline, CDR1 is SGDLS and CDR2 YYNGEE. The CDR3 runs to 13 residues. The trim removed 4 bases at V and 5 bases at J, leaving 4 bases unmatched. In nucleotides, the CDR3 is TGTGCCAGCAGCTTACAGGGGGAGACTGAAGCTTTCTTT. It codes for CASSLQGETEAFF.

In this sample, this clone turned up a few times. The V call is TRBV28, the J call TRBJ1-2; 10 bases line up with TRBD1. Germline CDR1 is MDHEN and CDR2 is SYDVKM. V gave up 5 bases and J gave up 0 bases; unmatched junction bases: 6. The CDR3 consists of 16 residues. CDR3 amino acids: CASSRGQGGSNYGYTF. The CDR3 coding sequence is TGTGCCAGCAGTCGCGGACAGGGGGGATCTAACTATGGCTACACCTTC.

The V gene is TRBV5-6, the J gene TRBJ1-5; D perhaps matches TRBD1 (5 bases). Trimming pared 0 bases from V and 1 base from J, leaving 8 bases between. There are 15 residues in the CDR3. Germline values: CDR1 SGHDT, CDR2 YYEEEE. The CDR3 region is CASSLEGMSNQPQHF. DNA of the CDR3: TGTGCCAGCAGCTTGGAGGGGATGAGCAATCAGCCCCAGCATTTT.

The CDR3 here is CASTPRSGMPYNEQFF. The CDR3 DNA follows: TGCGCCAGCACCCCGAGGAGCGGGATGCCCTACAATGAGCAGTTCTTC. This rearrangement joins TRBV5-1 to TRBJ2-1; 7 bases align to TRBD2. This CDR3 has 16 amino acids. Germline-derived CDR1 and CDR2 are SGHRS and YFSETQ. The V segment lost 6 bases and the J segment 2 bases; nucleotides outside the gene matches: 11.

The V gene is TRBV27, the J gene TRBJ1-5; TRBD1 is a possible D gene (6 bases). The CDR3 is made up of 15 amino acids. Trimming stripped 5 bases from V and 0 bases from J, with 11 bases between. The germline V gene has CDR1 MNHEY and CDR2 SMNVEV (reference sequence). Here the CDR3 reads CASSPRTASNQPQHF. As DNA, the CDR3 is TGTGCCAGCAGTCCACGGACAGCTAGCAATCAGCCCCAGCATTTT.

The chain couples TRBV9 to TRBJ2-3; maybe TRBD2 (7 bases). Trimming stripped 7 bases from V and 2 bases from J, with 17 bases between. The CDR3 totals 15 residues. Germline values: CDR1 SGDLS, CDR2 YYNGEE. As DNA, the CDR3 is TGTGCCAGCGCTCGGGGGCTAGCGGTCACAGATACGCAGTATTTT. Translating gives CASARGLAVTDTQYF.

The CDR3 DNA reads as TGCGCCAGCAGCGTCCAGCGGGGGGGCGGATACAATGAGCAGTTCTTC. Translation gives CASSVQRGGGYNEQFF. The chain is built from TRBV5-1 and TRBJ2-1; TRBD2 agrees at 10 bases. The CDR3 has 16 residues. The junction had 8 bases not matched to a gene; V was cut back by 4 bases and J by 4 bases. The germline CDR1 and CDR2 sequences are SGHRS and YFSETQ.

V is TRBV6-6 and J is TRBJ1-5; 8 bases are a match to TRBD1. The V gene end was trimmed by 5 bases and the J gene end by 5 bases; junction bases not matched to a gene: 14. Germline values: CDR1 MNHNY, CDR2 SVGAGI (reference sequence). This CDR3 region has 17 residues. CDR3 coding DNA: TGTGCCAGCAGTCTACTAATGTCGGGACAGGCCGATCAGCCCCAGCATTTT. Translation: CASSLLMSGQADQPQHF.

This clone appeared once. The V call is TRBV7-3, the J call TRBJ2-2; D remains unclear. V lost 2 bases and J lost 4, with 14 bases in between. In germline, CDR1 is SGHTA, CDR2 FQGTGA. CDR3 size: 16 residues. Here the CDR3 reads CASSLDSLLPTGELFF. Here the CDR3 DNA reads TGTGCCAGCAGCTTAGATTCACTTTTGCCCACCGGGGAGCTGTTTTTT.

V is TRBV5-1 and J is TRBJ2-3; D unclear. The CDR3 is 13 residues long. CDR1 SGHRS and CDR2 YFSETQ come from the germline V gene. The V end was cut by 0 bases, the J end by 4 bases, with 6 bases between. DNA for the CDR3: TGCGCCAGCAGCTTGGACTCACCAGATACGCAGTATTTT. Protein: CASSLDSPDTQYF.

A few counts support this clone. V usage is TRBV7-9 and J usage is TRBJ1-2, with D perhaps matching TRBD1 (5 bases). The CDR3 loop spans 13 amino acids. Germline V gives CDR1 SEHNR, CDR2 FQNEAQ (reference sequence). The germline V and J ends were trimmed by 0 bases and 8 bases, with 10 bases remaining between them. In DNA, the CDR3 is TGTGCCAGCAGCTTAGCGGGGGGTTCCGGCTACACCTTC. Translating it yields CASSLAGGSGYTF.

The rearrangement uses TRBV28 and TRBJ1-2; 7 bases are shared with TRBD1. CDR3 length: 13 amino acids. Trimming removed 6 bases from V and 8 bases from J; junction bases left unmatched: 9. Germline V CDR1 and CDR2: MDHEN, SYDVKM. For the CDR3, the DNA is TGTGCCAGCAGAGAACAGGGGCTATGGGGCTACACCTTC. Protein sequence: CASREQGLWGYTF.

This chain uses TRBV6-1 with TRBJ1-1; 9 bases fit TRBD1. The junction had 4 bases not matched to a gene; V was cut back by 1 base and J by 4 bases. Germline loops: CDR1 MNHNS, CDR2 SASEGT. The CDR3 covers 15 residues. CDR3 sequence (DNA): TGTGCCAGCAGTGAAGTAACAGGGGGCATCACTGAAGCTTTCTTT. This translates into CASSEVTGGITEAFF.

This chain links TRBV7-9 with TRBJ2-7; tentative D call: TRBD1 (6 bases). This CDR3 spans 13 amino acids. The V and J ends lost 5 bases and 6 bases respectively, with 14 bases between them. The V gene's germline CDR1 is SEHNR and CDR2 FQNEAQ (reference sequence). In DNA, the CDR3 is TGTGCCAGCAGCCCACTACAGGGCGGCGAGCAGTACTTC. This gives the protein CASSPLQGGEQYF.

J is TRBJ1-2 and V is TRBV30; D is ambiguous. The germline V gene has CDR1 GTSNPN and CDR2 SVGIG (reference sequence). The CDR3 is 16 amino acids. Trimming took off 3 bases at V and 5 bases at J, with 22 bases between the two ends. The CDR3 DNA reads TGTGCCTGGAGACCTGGGAGAGGGCTTCACAATTATGGCTACACCTTC. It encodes CAWRPGRGLHNYGYTF.

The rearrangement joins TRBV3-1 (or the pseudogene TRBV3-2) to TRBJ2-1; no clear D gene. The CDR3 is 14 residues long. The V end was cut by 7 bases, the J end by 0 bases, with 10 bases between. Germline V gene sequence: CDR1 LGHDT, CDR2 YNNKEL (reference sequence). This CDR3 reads CASTRLGSYNEQFF. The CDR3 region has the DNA TGTGCCAGCACCCGTCTCGGCTCCTACAATGAGCAGTTCTTC.